One sample yielded the 20 T cell receptor beta chains listed below, sequenced in a study of cytomegalovirus exposure and HLA in healthy donors (dated by TCRdb to the late 2010s). The method behind the library was the immunoSEQ multiplex PCR assay. The multiplex PCR relied on a mix of 60 forward primers for TCR Vbeta segments and 13 reverse primers for TCR Jbeta segments. TCRdb carries this immuneACCESS record with in-frame sequences only. Its versions omit some clonotypes, under half of them owing to an unresolved V gene in the studies checked, with the rest unexplained. The sample table contains roughly 130,000 clones; only one count was recorded for approximately 72% of them. The ten largest clones capture more than 1.5% of the sample. The sequenced sample consisted of PBMCs. These receptors all come from a young man in good health and CMV-seronegative.

The CDR3 DNA reads as TGTGCCAGCAGCCAAAGGAGTAAAGAGACCCAGTACTTC. It translates to CASSQRSKETQYF. The chain combines TRBV7-6 with TRBJ2-5; D unresolved. Trimming stripped 5 bases from V and 3 bases from J, with 10 bases between. Germline V gene lookup returns CDR1 SGHVS and CDR2 FNYEAQ. This CDR3 has 13 amino acids.

In its sample, this clone was seen a few times. The rearrangement joins TRBV6-5 to TRBJ1-1; 11 nucleotides align to TRBD1. The CDR3 totals 14 residues. J was trimmed by 5 bases and V by 3 bases; bases with no gene match: 2. The germline V gene has CDR1 MNHEY and CDR2 SVGAGI. CDR3 protein: CASSYGTGGTEAFF. CDR3 nucleotides: TGTGCCAGCAGTTATGGGACAGGGGGAACTGAAGCTTTCTTT.

This clone occurred once. This chain connects TRBV6-1 to TRBJ1-4; no reliable D call. Germline CDR1 MNHNS, CDR2 SASEGT. The CDR3 is 17 residues long. V was pared by 4 bases and J by 0 bases, with 15 bases between. CDR3 DNA: TGTGCCAGCAGTGTTCAGCCAGGAAGTGCAACTAATGAAAAACTGTTTTTT. This sequence encodes CASSVQPGSATNEKLFF.

The chain couples TRBV19 to TRBJ1-5, with 8 bases that match TRBD1. The junction had 6 bases not matched to a gene; V was cut back by 9 bases and J by 2 bases. Germline loops: CDR1 LNHDA, CDR2 SQIVND (reference sequence). The CDR3 is made up of 14 amino acids. The CDR3, as DNA: TGTGCCAGCAAACAGGGGGTTGGCAATCAGCCCCAGCATTTT. Translation: CASKQGVGNQPQHF. The complete variable domain, with remaining parts taken from reference TRBV19 and TRBJ1-5, reads DGGITQSPKYLFRKEGQNVTLSCEQNLNHDAMYWYRQDPGQGLRLIYYSQIVNDFQKGDIAEGYSVSREKKESFPLTVTSAQKNPTAFYLCASKQGVGNQPQHFGDGTRLSIL.

This clone showed up just a few times. This chain links TRBV5-6 with TRBJ2-7; 7 bases are a match to TRBD2. J was trimmed by 8 bases and V by 0 bases; bases with no gene match: 11. The V gene's germline CDR1 is SGHDT and CDR2 YYEEEE. The CDR3 runs to 15 residues. As DNA, the CDR3 is TGTGCCAGCAGCTTGGTGGTGGGAGGGAGTACGAAGCAGTACTTC. It encodes CASSLVVGGSTKQYF.

The genes are TRBV7-6 and TRBJ1-3; the D is unclear. CDR3 length: 14 amino acids. V dropped 5 bases and J dropped 2 bases, with 10 bases sitting between them. The V gene's germline CDR1 is SGHVS and CDR2 FNYEAQ. For the CDR3, the DNA is TGTGCCAGCAGCCAGGATGGTGCTGGAAACACCATATATTTT. Its translation is CASSQDGAGNTIYF.

The gene calls are TRBV23-1 and TRBJ2-6; TRBD2 is a possible D gene (5 bases). TRBV23-1 is noted as an ORF with a role that remains uncertain. The CDR3 has 17 residues. The germline V and J ends were trimmed by 7 bases and 0 bases, with 16 bases remaining between them. The CDR3 nucleotides are TGCGCCAGCAAGAGGGCAGTCGTACCCTCTGGGGCCAACGTCCTGACTTTC. As protein: CASKRAVVPSGANVLTF.

This clone occurred a few times. This chain connects TRBV19 to TRBJ1-4, with D possibly being TRBD1 (6 bases). The ends were cut back, 4 bases at V and 3 bases at J, with 12 bases in the middle. The CDR3 is made up of 15 amino acids. Germline V gives CDR1 LNHDA, CDR2 SQIVND (reference sequence). The CDR3 protein is CASSTQQGPNEKLFF. In DNA, the CDR3 is TGTGCCAGTAGTACTCAACAGGGACCTAATGAAAAACTGTTTTTT.

The V call is TRBV27, the J call TRBJ2-3; 8 bases align to TRBD1. This CDR3 contains 16 residues. Trimming cost V 6 bases and J 2 bases; bases outside gene matches: 10. Germline CDR1 MNHEY, CDR2 SMNVEV (reference sequence). The CDR3 sequence: CASRTRPGQVTDTQYF. CDR3 nucleotide sequence: TGTGCCAGCAGGACCCGACCGGGACAGGTCACAGATACGCAGTATTTT.

About this clone itself: Other nucleotide sequences from this sample produce the same CDR3. The chain has TRBV28 and TRBJ1-5, with D maybe TRBD1 (6 bases). Germline V gene data show CDR1 as MDHEN and CDR2 as SYDVKM. V was clipped by 5 bases and J by 1 base, with 21 bases between them. There are 18 residues in the CDR3. In DNA form, the CDR3 reads TGTGCCAGCAGTAGATACCCGGGGGGCGGGGGGAGCAATCAGCCCCAGCATTTT. Its protein product is CASSRYPGGGGSNQPQHF.

V usage is TRBV11-2 and J usage is TRBJ1-2, with D unresolved. V shed 5 bases and J shed 2 bases, with 12 bases lying between them. The germline CDR1 and CDR2 sequences are SGHAT and FQNNGV. The length of the CDR3 is 14 residues. DNA of the CDR3: TGTGCCAGCAGCCAAGACGGGTGGAACTATGGCTACACCTTC. Translating gives CASSQDGWNYGYTF.

The chain has TRBV2 and TRBJ2-1; D unresolved. The CDR3 has 15 residues. V was shortened by 4 bases and J by 2 bases, with 12 bases between the two germline ends. The germline V gene encodes CDR1 SNHLY and CDR2 FYNNEI. CDR3 in DNA: TGTGCCAGCAGTGTAAACCCTGGAGCCTACAATGAGCAGTTCTTC. Translation: CASSVNPGAYNEQFF.

The rearrangement uses TRBV10-3 and TRBJ1-1; possibly TRBD1 for D (6 bases). CDR1 ENHRY and CDR2 SYGVKD come from the germline V gene. The CDR3 is made up of 13 amino acids. The V and J ends lost 6 bases and 6 bases respectively, with 14 bases between them. The CDR3 region has the DNA TGTGCCATCAGGTCTAAACAGGGCCCTGAAGCTTTCTTT. This codes for CAIRSKQGPEAFF.

The chain recombines TRBV27 with TRBJ2-3; possible D gene TRBD2, 5 bases. V was cut by 6 bases and J by 7 bases, with 14 bases left in between. The germline V gene has CDR1 MNHEY and CDR2 SMNVEV (reference sequence). This CDR3 is 13 amino acids long. CDR3: CASRPRGRYTQYF. As DNA, the CDR3 is TGTGCCAGCAGACCCCGTGGGAGATATACGCAGTATTTT.

The chain uses TRBV30 and TRBJ1-1, with TRBD1 identical over 12 bases. The CDR3 extends over 15 amino acids. The ends lost 3 bases at V and 5 bases at J; junction bases unmatched: 7. CDR1 GTSNPN and CDR2 SVGIG come from the germline V gene (reference sequence). The CDR3 here is CAWRGTGGWVTEAFF. The CDR3 DNA reads as TGTGCCTGGAGGGGGACAGGGGGCTGGGTTACTGAAGCTTTCTTT. Using reference TRBV30 and TRBJ1-1 for the parts outside the CDR3, the full variable domain is SQTIHQWPATLVQPVGSPLSLECTVEGTSNPNLYWYRQAAGRGLQLLFYSVGIGQISSEVPQNLSASRPQDRQFILSSKKLLLSDSGFYLCAWRGTGGWVTEAFFGQGTRLTVV.

This clone has only one observation. CDR3 bases: TGCGCCAGCAGCTTGTCCAGTAATCCAGATACGCAGTATTTT. Translated: CASSLSSNPDTQYF. The chain recombines TRBV5-1 with TRBJ2-3; no firm D call. The germline gives CDR1 SGHRS, CDR2 YFSETQ. The CDR3 has 14 residues. V lost 1 base, J lost 4 bases, and 10 bases lay in between.

This chain's CDR3 is CASSPRNEKLFF. The CDR3 nucleotides are TGTGCCAGCAGCCCCCGTAATGAAAAACTGTTTTTT. The chain has TRBV13 and TRBJ1-4; D gene unclear. This CDR3 is 12 amino acids long. V lost 5 bases, J lost 4 bases, and 5 bases lay in between. The germline gives CDR1 PRHDT, CDR2 FYEKMQ (reference sequence).

The chain joins TRBV2 to TRBJ2-1, with D possibly TRBD1 on 6 matching bases. CDR1 is SNHLY and CDR2 is FYNNEI in the germline V gene. V was pared by 7 bases and J by 8 bases, with 27 bases between. This CDR3 contains 17 residues. This CDR3 is CASTLPKAGVHSDEQFF. CDR3 DNA sequence: TGTGCCAGCACTCTCCCGAAGGCAGGGGTGCATTCAGATGAGCAGTTCTTC.

The chain links TRBV28 to TRBJ2-3; 11 bases line up with TRBD2. Germline CDR1 and CDR2: MDHEN and SYDVKM. The CDR3 totals 17 residues. V was clipped by 3 bases and J by 2 bases; unmatched bases: 7. In DNA form, the CDR3 reads TGTGCCAGCAGTTTCGGGGGACTAGCGGCTTACACAGATACGCAGTATTTT. Translating it yields CASSFGGLAAYTDTQYF.

This clone was detected a few times. The chain has TRBV27 and TRBJ2-2; D may be TRBD1 (5 bases). CDR3 length equals 14 residues. From germline, CDR1 is MNHEY and CDR2 SMNVEV (reference sequence). Between the trimmed V and J ends, which lost 9 bases and 1 base, there was a span of 12 bases. Here the CDR3 reads CASLRQMNTGELFF. The CDR3 coding sequence is TGTGCCAGTCTCCGACAGATGAACACCGGGGAGCTGTTTTTT.